The clone carrying this T cell receptor beta chain was picked up a small number of times. Its antigen is unidentified. PCR amplification relied on 60 Vbeta primers (plus 13 Jbeta primers). Assay used: immunoSEQ multiplex PCR; TCRdb lists only in-frame clones, some missing. The repertoire holds about 110,000 clones, roughly two thirds seen once, with 2.5% to 3.5% in the top ten. The CDR3 is made up of 13 amino acids. V lost 5 bases to trimming and J lost 1 base, with 8 bases between them. Germline V gives CDR1 MNHNS, CDR2 SASEGT. This entry belongs to a study of cytomegalovirus exposure and HLA in healthy donors. General study results and limits: Earlier results showed most TCR beta V segments being productive about 90% or about 30% of the time. Later on, an analysis found that several of the most significant clusters appeared to be linked to common viral pathogens, which included parvovirus B19.

The sample consisted of PBMCs. The sequence was obtained from a female donor in good health and CMV-seronegative. The J gene is TRBJ1-2, the V gene TRBV6-1, with D possibly TRBD1 on 5 matching bases. The CDR3 sequence: CASSLRDNYGYTF. CDR3 DNA sequence: TGTGCCAGCAGTCTCAGGGATAACTATGGCTACACCTTC.